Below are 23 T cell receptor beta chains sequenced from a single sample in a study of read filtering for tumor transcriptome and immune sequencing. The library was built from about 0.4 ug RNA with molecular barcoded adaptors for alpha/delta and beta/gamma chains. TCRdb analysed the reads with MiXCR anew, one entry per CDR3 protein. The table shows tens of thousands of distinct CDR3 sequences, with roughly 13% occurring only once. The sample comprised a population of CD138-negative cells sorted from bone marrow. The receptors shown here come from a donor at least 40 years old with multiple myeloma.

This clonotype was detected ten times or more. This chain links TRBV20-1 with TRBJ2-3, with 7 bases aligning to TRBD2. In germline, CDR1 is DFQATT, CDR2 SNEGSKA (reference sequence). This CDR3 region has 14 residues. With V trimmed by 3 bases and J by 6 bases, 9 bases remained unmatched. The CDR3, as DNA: TGCAGTGCTAGCCAAGCGGGATTGGGGGATACGCAGTATTTT. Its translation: CSASQAGLGDTQYF.

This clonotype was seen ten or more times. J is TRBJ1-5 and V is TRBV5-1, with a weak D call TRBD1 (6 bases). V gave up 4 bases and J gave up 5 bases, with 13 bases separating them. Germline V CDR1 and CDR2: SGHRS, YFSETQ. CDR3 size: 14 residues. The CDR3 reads CASSPGEGYQPQHF. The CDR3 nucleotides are TGCGCCAGCAGCCCAGGGGAGGGTTATCAGCCCCAGCATTTT.

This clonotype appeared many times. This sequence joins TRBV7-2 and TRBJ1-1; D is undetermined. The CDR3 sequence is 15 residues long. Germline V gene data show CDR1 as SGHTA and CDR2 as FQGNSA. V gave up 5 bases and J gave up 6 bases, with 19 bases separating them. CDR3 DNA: TGTGCCAGCAGCCCCGTTGGAGGGAGATTCGCTGAAGCTTTCTTT. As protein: CASSPVGGRFAEAFF.

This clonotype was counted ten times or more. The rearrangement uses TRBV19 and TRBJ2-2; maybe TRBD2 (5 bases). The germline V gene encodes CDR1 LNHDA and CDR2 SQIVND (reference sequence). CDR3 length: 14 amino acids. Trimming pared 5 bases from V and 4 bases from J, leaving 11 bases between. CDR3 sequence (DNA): TGTGCCAGTAGTCTGGGAGTTGGCACCGGGGAGCTGTTTTTT. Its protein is CASSLGVGTGELFF. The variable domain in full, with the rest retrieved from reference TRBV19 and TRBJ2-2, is DGGITQSPKYLFRKEGQNVTLSCEQNLNHDAMYWYRQDPGQGLRLIYYSQIVNDFQKGDIAEGYSVSREKKESFPLTVTSAQKNPTAFYLCASSLGVGTGELFFGEGSRLTVL.

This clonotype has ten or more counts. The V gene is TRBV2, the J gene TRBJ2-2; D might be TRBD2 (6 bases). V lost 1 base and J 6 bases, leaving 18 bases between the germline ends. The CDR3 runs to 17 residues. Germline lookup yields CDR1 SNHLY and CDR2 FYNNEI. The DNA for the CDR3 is TGTGCCAGCAGTGAAGGGGGACGCAGGAGGGTAGCCGGGGAGCTGTTTTTT. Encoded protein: CASSEGGRRRVAGELFF.

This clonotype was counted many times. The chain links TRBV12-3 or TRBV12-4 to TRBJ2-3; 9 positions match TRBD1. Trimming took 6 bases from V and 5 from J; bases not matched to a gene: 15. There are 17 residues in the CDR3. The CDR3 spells CASRPSRGTGRQDTQYF. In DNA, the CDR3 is TGTGCCAGCAGACCTTCAAGGGGGACAGGGCGTCAAGATACGCAGTATTTT.

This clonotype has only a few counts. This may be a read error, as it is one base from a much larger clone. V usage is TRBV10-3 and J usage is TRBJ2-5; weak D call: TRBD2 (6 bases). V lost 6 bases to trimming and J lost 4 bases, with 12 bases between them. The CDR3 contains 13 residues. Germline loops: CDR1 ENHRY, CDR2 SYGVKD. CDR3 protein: CAIRRDWAETQYF. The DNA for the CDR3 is TGTGCCATCAGACGGGACTGGGCAGAGACCCAGTACTTC.

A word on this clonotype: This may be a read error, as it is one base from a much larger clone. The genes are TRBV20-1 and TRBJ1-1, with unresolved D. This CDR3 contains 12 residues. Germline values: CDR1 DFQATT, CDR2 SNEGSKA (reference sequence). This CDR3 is CSARGLRTEALF. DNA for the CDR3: TGCAGTGCTAGAGGCCTCCGGACTGAAGCTCTCTTT.

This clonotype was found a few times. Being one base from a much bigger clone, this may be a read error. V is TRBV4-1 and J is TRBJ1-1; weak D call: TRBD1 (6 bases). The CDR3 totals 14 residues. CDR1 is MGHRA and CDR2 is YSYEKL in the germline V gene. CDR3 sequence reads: CAGSQVTGSAEAFF. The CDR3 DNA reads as TGCGCCGGCAGCCAAGTAACAGGGTCGGCTGAAGCTTTCTTT.

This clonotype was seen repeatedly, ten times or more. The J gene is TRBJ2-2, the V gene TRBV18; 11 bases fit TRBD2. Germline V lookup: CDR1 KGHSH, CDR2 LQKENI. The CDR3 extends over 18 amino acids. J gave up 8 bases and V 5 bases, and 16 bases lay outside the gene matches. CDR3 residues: CASSATMATSGMEGELFF. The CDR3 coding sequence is TGTGCCAGCTCAGCCACGATGGCGACTAGCGGGATGGAAGGGGAGCTGTTTTTT.

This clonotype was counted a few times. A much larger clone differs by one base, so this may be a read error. The CDR3 bases are TGTGCCAGCAGCTCCGGGGCAGGGGTGGATACGCAGTATTTT. Amino acid sequence: CASSSGAGVDTQYF. The rearrangement joins TRBV12-3 or TRBV12-4 to TRBJ2-3, with D possibly TRBD1 on 6 matching bases. Trimming pared 6 bases from V and 6 bases from J, leaving 16 bases between. This CDR3 is built from 14 residues.

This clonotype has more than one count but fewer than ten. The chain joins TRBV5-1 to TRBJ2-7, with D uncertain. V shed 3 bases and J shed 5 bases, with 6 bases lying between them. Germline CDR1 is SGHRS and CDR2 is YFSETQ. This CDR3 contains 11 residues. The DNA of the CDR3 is TGCGCCAGCAGCTCCATGGACGAGCAGTACTTC. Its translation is CASSSMDEQYF.

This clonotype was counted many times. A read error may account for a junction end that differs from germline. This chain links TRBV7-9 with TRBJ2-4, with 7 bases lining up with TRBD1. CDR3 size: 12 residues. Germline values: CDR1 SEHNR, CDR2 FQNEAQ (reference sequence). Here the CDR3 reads CASSLAGQAFNF. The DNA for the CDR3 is TGTGCCAGCAGCTTAGCCGGACAGGCATTCAACTTC.

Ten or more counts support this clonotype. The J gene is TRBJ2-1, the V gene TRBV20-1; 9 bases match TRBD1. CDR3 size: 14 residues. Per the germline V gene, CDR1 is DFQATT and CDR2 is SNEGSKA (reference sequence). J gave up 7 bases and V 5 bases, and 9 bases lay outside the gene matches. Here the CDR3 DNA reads TGCAGTGCTCAGGGGGACAGGGTAATAAATGAGCAGTTCTTC. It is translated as CSAQGDRVINEQFF.

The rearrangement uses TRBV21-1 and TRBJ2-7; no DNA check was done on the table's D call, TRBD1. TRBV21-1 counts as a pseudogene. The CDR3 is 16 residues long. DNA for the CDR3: TGTGCCAGCAGCAAAGTTGCGGACAGATACACGAACGGGCAGTACTTC. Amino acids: CASSKVADRYTNGQYF.

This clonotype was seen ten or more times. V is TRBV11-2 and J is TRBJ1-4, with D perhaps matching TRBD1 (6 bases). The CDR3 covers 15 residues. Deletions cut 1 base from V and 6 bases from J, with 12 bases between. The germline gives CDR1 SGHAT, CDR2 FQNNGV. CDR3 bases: TGTGCCAGCAGCTTAGTCCCAGGGGTTGATGAAAAACTGTTTTTT. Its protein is CASSLVPGVDEKLFF.

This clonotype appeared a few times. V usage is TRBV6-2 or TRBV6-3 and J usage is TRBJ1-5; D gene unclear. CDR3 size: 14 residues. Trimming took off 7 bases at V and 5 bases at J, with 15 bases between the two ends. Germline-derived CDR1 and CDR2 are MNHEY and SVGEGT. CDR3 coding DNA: TGTGCCAGCACCCCGAGGCAGCGTGATCAGCCCCAGCATTTT. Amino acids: CASTPRQRDQPQHF.

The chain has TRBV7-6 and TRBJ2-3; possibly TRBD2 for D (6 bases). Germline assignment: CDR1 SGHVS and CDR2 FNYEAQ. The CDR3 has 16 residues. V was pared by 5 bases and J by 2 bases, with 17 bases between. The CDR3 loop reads CASSLLFSGPTDTQYF. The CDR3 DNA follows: TGTGCCAGCAGCCTCCTCTTTAGCGGCCCCACAGATACGCAGTATTTT. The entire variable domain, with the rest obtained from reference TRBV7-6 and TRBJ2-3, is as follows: GAGVSQSPRYKVTKRGQDVALRCDPISGHVSLYWYRQALGQGPEFLTYFNYEAQQDKSGLPNDRFSAERPEGSISTLTIQRTEQRDSAMYRCASSLLFSGPTDTQYFGPGTRLTVL.

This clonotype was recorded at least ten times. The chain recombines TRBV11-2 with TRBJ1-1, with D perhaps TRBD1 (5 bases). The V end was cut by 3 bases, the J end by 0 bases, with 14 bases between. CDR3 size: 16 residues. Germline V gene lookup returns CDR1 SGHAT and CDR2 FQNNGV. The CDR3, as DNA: TGTGCCAGCAGCTTGAGACCCGGGGGATTGAACACTGAAGCTTTCTTT. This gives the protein CASSLRPGGLNTEAFF.

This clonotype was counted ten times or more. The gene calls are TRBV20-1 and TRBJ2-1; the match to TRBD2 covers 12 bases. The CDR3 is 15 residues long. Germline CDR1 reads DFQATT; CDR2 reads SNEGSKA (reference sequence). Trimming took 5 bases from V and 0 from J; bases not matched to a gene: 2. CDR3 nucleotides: TGCAGTGCTCCTAGCGGGAGGGCCTCCTACAATGAGCAGTTCTTC. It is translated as CSAPSGRASYNEQFF.

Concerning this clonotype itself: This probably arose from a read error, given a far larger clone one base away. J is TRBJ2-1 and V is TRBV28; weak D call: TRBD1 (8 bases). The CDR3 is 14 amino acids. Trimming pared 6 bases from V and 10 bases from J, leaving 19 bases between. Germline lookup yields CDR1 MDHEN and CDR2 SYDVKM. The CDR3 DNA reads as TGTGCCAGCAGCCCCGGACAGGGAGGGTACGAGCAGTTCTTC. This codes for CASSPGQGGYEQFF.

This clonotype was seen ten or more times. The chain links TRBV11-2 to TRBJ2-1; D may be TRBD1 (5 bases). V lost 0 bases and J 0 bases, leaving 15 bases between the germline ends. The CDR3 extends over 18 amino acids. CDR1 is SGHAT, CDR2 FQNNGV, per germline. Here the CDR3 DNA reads TGTGCCAGCAGCTTAGACAGGGCGCCCCTAAGCTCCTACAATGAGCAGTTCTTC. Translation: CASSLDRAPLSSYNEQFF. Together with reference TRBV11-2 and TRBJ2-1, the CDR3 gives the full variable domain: EAGVAQSPRYKIIEKRQSVAFWCNPISGHATLYWYQQILGQGPKLLIQFQNNGVVDDSQLPKDRFSAERLKGVDSTLKIQPAKLEDSAVYLCASSLDRAPLSSYNEQFFGPGTRLTVL.

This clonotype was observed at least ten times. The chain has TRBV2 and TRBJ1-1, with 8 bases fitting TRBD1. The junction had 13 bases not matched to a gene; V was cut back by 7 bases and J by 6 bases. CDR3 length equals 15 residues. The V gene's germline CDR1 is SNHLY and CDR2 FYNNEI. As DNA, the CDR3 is TGTGCCAGCAATCCCGGGACAGGATGGGGCTCTGAAGCTTTCTTT. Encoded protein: CASNPGTGWGSEAFF.